This is a list of T cell receptor beta chains from one sample in a study of Tregs in tolerant kidney transplant recipients. Only in-frame clones appear in the TCRdb table, and some are missing; sequencing was by immunoSEQ multiplex PCR. Of approximately 98,000 clones in the sample, 90% were seen once. The sample consisted of CD4+ T cells from blood, taken before the transplant. Receptors were obtained from a human donor who received a combined kidney and bone marrow transplant. The CDR3 runs from the conserved cysteine through the conserved F or W. The D gene is left open where the match is weak. For some rows the clone size is stated as once, few or many, or as a class when expanded; others skip it.

DNA	CDR3	D	size	J	V	length
TGCGCCAGCAGCCTACCACCCGCAGGGGCGCTGAACACTGAAGCTTTCTTT	CASSLPPAGALNTEAFF	-	-	TRBJ1-1	TRBV4-1	17
TGCGCCAGCAGACGGGACAGGGTAACGAACACTGAAGCTTTCTTT	CASRRDRVTNTEAFF	TRBD1	-	TRBJ1-1	TRBV5-1	15
TGTGCCAGCAGCTTGGGGGACAGCGTAAACTATGGCTACACCTTC	CASSLGDSVNYGYTF	TRBD1	-	TRBJ1-2	TRBV5-5	15
TGTGCCAGCAGCCTCTCCAGGAGGTGGCCCCAGCATTTT	CASSLSRRWPQHF	-	-	TRBJ1-5	TRBV11-2	13
TGCGCCAGCAGCCAAGTCGGACATCGGAACACCGGGGAGCTGTTTTTT	CASSQVGHRNTGELFF	-	-	TRBJ2-2	TRBV4-1	16
TGTGCCAGCTCACCGGAAAACGACAGGTTGGCCGGGGAGCTGTTTTTT	CASSPENDRLAGELFF	-	once	TRBJ2-2	TRBV18	16
TGTGCCAGCACCCTGGCCACTAGCGGGGTTGGAGATACGCAGTATTTT	CASTLATSGVGDTQYF	TRBD2	-	TRBJ2-3	TRBV5-4	16
TGTGCCAGCAGTTTGGAGACCGGGGAGCTGTTTTTT	CASSLETGELFF	-	-	TRBJ2-2	TRBV6-5	12
TGTGCCAGCAGTTACTCCGGCGGCCATAGCACAGATACGCAGTATTTT	CASSYSGGHSTDTQYF	-	-	TRBJ2-3	TRBV6-5	16
TGCGCCAGCAGCTTGGGACAGCTCAATGAGCAGTTCTTC	CASSLGQLNEQFF	-	few	TRBJ2-1	TRBV5-1	13
TGTGCCAGCAGCGCTCAGGTTCTGACAGGGAGGGAGACCCAGTACTTC	CASSAQVLTGRETQYF	-	-	TRBJ2-5	TRBV7-2	16
TGCGCCAGCAGCCCGGGACAGGAGTACGAGCAGTACTTC	CASSPGQEYEQYF	TRBD1	-	TRBJ2-7	TRBV5-1	13
TGTGCCAGCAGCTTAATGAGGGAAGTGGAGACCCAGTACTTC	CASSLMREVETQYF	-	-	TRBJ2-5	TRBV7-2	14
TGTGCCAGCAGTTACTCCCTAGGAGGGGGCCACGAGCAGTACTTC	CASSYSLGGGHEQYF	-	-	TRBJ2-7	TRBV6-5	15
TGTGCCAGCAGCTTGGCGGTCCGCGGGGAGCTGTTTTTT	CASSLAVRGELFF	-	-	TRBJ2-2	TRBV5-6	13
TGTGCCAGCACCGACATACCTTCTGGGGCCAACGTCCTGACTTTC	CASTDIPSGANVLTF	-	-	TRBJ2-6	TRBV6-5	15
TGTGCCAGCAGCGGACCTCACCGGGACAGCTCCTACGAGCAGTACTTC	CASSGPHRDSSYEQYF	TRBD1	once	TRBJ2-7	TRBV5-4	16
TGTGCCATCAGTGAGCCCGGGGGAAACACCATATATTTT	CAISEPGGNTIYF	-	-	TRBJ1-3	TRBV10-3	13
TGTGCCAGTAGCGGACTAGCGCGCAATGAGCAGTTCTTC	CASSGLARNEQFF	TRBD2	-	TRBJ2-1	TRBV19	13
TGCAGCGTTGAAGATCTTAGTCAGGGGAACACTGAAGCTTTCTTT	CSVEDLSQGNTEAFF	-	-	TRBJ1-1	TRBV29-1	15
TGTGCCAGCAGAGTGGGACAGGGAAAAAACACCGGGGAGCTGTTTTTT	CASRVGQGKNTGELFF	TRBD1	once	TRBJ2-2	TRBV11-2	16
TGTGCCACCAGCACGGACAGGCGGTCTGGAAACACCATATATTTT	CATSTDRRSGNTIYF	TRBD1	-	TRBJ1-3	TRBV15	15
TGTGCCAGCAGCGTAGTTGGCCACACCGGGGAGCTGTTTTTT	CASSVVGHTGELFF	-	-	TRBJ2-2	TRBV9	14
TGTGCCAGCCGCCCGAACACAAAGAACACTGAAGCTTTCTTT	CASRPNTKNTEAFF	-	-	TRBJ1-1	TRBV27	14
TGTGCCAGCAGCGCCATCGATTCTAGCGGATACAATGAGCAGTTCTTC	CASSAIDSSGYNEQFF	TRBD2	-	TRBJ2-1	TRBV9	16
TGTGCCAGCAGTTCAACTAGCGGCGGGGAGCTGTTTTTT	CASSSTSGGELFF	TRBD2	-	TRBJ2-2	TRBV11-2	13
TGCGCCAGCAGTCCCCGGGACAGGGGTTTGTCTTACACTGAAGCTTTCTTT	CASSPRDRGLSYTEAFF	TRBD1	-	TRBJ1-1	TRBV4-1	17
TGTGCCAGCAGCTTAGGGACAGGGGGGAATGAAAAACTGTTTTTT	CASSLGTGGNEKLFF	TRBD1	once	TRBJ1-4	TRBV7-6	15
TGTGCCAGCAAGGGGTCAGCAGGGATGGGGAACACTGAAGCTTTCTTT	CASKGSAGMGNTEAFF	-	-	TRBJ1-1	TRBV6-6	16
TGCGCCAGCAGCCCGGCACTAGCGGGACAGACGGATACGCAGTATTTT	CASSPALAGQTDTQYF	TRBD2	-	TRBJ2-3	TRBV5-1	16
TGTGCCAGCAGTGCCCCGGCTAGCTTTGGGACCCAGTACTTC	CASSAPASFGTQYF	-	-	TRBJ2-5	TRBV28	14
TGTGCCAGCAGCCGGGACTTGGGCAATCAGCCCCAGCATTTT	CASSRDLGNQPQHF	-	-	TRBJ1-5	TRBV9	14
TGCGCCAGCAGCCAAGACGAGACAGGGCGGTATGGCTACACCTTC	CASSQDETGRYGYTF	TRBD1	-	TRBJ1-2	TRBV4-3	15
TGTGCCAGCAGGCGACAGGTTAACACTGAAGCTTTCTTT	CASRRQVNTEAFF	-	-	TRBJ1-1	TRBV14	13
TGTGCCAGCAGTTACCGACAGACCTACGAGCAGTACTTC	CASSYRQTYEQYF	-	-	TRBJ2-7	TRBV6-5	13
TGTGCCAGCAGCTTAGAGGACGAGCAGTACTTC	CASSLEDEQYF	-	-	TRBJ2-7	TRBV5-5	11
TGCGCCAGCAGCGGGGCAGGGGGCGGAGAGACCCAGTACTTC	CASSGAGGGETQYF	TRBD1	-	TRBJ2-5	TRBV5-1	14
TGTGCCAGCAGTGCCCAGGGGCCCTCTGGAAACACCATATATTTT	CASSAQGPSGNTIYF	-	once	TRBJ1-3	TRBV6-1	15
TGTGCCAGCAGCTTAGGGCTCCCCCAGTACAATGAGCAGTTCTTC	CASSLGLPQYNEQFF	-	-	TRBJ2-1	TRBV7-8	15
TGTGCCAGCAGCCCGACAGGGTATGAGCAGTTCTTC	CASSPTGYEQFF	TRBD1	-	TRBJ2-1	TRBV7-2	12
TGTGCCAGCAGTTTATCAATGGGAGGCCGGCAGTTCTTC	CASSLSMGGRQFF	-	-	TRBJ2-1	TRBV27	13
TGTGCCAGCAGCGTAGGAGTCGGTGGCACTGTAGCGGGAGTGGGCAATGAGCAGTTCTTC	CASSVGVGGTVAGVGNEQFF	TRBD2	-	TRBJ2-1	TRBV9	20
TGCGCCAGCAGCTCAACCGGGGGGGACGAGCAGTACTTC	CASSSTGGDEQYF	TRBD2	once	TRBJ2-7	TRBV5-1	13
TGTGCCTGGAGCTTCGGGAACTATGGCTACACCTTC	CAWSFGNYGYTF	-	once	TRBJ1-2	TRBV30	12
TGTGCCAGCAGCTTAGTATTGGAGACCCAGTACTTC	CASSLVLETQYF	-	-	TRBJ2-5	TRBV7-2	12
TGTGCCAGCGGTCACAGGGAGTTGGGCTACACCTTC	CASGHRELGYTF	-	-	TRBJ1-2	TRBV28	12
TGTGCCAGCAGTGACGGAGCCGTAAGACGAAATGGCTACACCTTC	CASSDGAVRRNGYTF	-	-	TRBJ1-2	TRBV25-1	15